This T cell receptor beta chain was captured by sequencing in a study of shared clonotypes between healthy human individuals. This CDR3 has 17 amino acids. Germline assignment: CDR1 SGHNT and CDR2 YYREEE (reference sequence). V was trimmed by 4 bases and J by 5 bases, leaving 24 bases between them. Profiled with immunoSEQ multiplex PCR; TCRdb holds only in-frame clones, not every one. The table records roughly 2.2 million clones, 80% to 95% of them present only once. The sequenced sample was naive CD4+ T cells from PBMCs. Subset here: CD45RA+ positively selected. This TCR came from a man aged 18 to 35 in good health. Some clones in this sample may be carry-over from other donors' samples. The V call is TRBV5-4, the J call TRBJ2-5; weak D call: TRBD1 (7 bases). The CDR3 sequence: CASSTQGGGGRRETQYF. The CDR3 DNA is TGTGCCAGCAGCACCCAGGGGGGTGGCGGCCGAAGGGAGACCCAGTACTTC.